This T cell receptor (beta chain) was observed in a study of blood T cell repertoires in COVID-19 (dated by TCRdb to 2020 to 2021). Context from the whole study: Samples covering the acute and convalescent phases of COVID-19 were provided by collaborators in the United States, Italy and Spain. The material from the prospective study consisted of cDNA or gDNA derived from T cells, B-cell-depleted T cells, or PBMCs. The dataset comprised deeply sampled blood TCRbeta repertoires from subjects exposed to, actively infected with, or recovered from COVID-19. The repertoires were released in a freely available public database meant as a resource for research on the immune response to SARS-CoV-2. Samples were obtained from the ongoing ImmuneRACE study (first 160 participants) and from 1,254 subjects provided by 6 global collaborators. Sample metadata almost always included a de-identified subject ID, COVID-19 status, age in years and sex. HLA class I and class II types, where available, came from metadata supplied by the sample provider rather than from assay-based typing.

Here is what the overall study found, with its caveats: Clinical and demographic metadata were provided uncurated, with the amount varying by source and participant.

Participants in the prospective study were aged about 18 to 100 years, lived in under 30 United States geographic areas, and enrolled through a virtual design. Cohort assignment in the prospective study relied on participant-reported clinical history from a screening survey and a study questionnaire. Mobile phlebotomists in the prospective study collected whole blood, serum and a nasopharyngeal or oropharyngeal swab from every participant. Over a roughly 2-month period, participants in the prospective study had the option of providing additional blood draws and questionnaires. Blood samples from the prospective study were shipped frozen or at room temperature prior to DNA extraction. From V the trimming removes 5 bases and from J it removes 4 bases, while the gene matches leave 12 bases of the junction unaccounted for. The CDR3 measures 17 amino acids from cysteine to phenylalanine. CDR3 DNA only is kept here, 51 bases in frame from base 1. CDR1 and CDR2 were assigned from the germline V gene (reference sequence) as LNHDA and SQIVND.

This clone was detected only once. Its cognate antigen has yet to be identified. Base qualities are not provided; no much larger clone lies one nucleotide away. TCRbeta CDR3 regions were amplified from genomic DNA by means of the immunoSEQ Assay, a bias-controlled multiplex PCR. The original pipeline was this. Nucleated cell counts per sample were estimated from amplification of reference gene primers within the assay. To quantify the absolute abundance of each unique TCRbeta CDR3 rearrangement, sequence reads were collapsed and filtered. Productive Simpson clonality was computed per sample as the square root of Simpson's diversity index over productive rearrangements. Drawn from immuneACCESS, this table holds only the in-frame rearrangements with V and J called that TCRdb kept. Clones are partly lost; checked studies trace under half to an unresolved V gene and leave the rest unexplained. The V and J calls and clone size were taken over from that table, and D and trimming were inferred from the DNA. For this sample there are around 250,000 clones; 85% appear just once. Of the sample, over 7.5% falls within the top ten clones.

The clonotype comes from a woman aged 45-59 years with acute COVID-19. Recombination linked TRBV19 to TRBJ1-5, with TRBD1 identical over 9 junction bases. The sequenced material came from PBMCs or T cells enriched from blood (not recorded which). The nucleotide sequence is TGTGCCAGTAGTGAAAACCCCCCGGGACAGGGAAATCAGCCCCAGCATTTT. It specifies CASSENPPGQGNQPQHF.